This TCR beta chain was identified in a study of patients and donors after allogeneic stem cell transplantation. TCRdb reprocessed the RT-PCR reads via MiXCR and lists one record per CDR3 protein. The table lists roughly 30,000 distinct CDR3 sequences, about 6.5% of them singletons, with about a third in the top ten. This CDR3 is built from 15 residues. Germline CDR1 is MNHEY and CDR2 is SMNVEV (reference sequence). With 5 bases clipped from V and 0 bases from J, the junction kept 3 bases outside the gene matches. This clonotype was seen at least ten times. The V call is TRBV27, the J call TRBJ1-4; 7 bases match TRBD1. This TCR was sampled from a human donor who was either an allogeneic HSCT recipient or a stem cell or donor lymphocyte infusion donor (not recorded which). It is not recorded whose cells these are; they may come from a transplant donor. Sequencing used blood, either unsorted or a sorted T cell fraction (not recorded which). The CDR3 region has the DNA TGTGCCAGCAGTCCAGGGGGGTCAACTAATGAAAAACTGTTTTTT. Its translation is CASSPGGSTNEKLFF.